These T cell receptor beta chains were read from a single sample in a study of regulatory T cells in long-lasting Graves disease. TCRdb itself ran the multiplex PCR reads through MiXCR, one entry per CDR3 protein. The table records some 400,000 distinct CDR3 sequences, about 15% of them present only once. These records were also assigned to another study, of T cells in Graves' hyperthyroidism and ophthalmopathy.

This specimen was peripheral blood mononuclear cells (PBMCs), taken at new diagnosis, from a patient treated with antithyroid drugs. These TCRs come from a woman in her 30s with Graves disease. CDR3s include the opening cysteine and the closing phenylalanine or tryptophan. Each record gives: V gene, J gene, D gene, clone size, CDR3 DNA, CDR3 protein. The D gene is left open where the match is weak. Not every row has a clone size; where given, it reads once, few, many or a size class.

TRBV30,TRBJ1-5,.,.,TGTGCCTGGAGTGTAAGTTCCGCCAATCAGCCCCAGCATTTT,CAWSVSSANQPQHF
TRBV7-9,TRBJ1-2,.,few,TGTGCCAGCAGCGCAGGATTCTATGGCTACACCTTC,CASSAGFYGYTF
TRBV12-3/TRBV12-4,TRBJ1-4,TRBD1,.,TGTGCCAGCAGTTTGGGGCAGGGGGCCGGTAATGAAAAACTGTTTTTT,CASSLGQGAGNEKLFF
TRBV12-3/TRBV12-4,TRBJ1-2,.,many,TGTGCCAGCAGCCCCGGGAGGGCCGTCTATGGCTACACCTTC,CASSPGRAVYGYTF
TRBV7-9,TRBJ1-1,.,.,TGTGCCGGCAGCCTCCGACGGACGAACACTGAAGCTTTCTTT,CAGSLRRTNTEAFF
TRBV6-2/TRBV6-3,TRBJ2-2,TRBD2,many,TGTGCCAGCAGTCCCCGGACTAGCGGGAAAGGGAACACCGGGGAGCTGTTTTTT,CASSPRTSGKGNTGELFF
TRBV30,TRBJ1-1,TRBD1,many,TGTGCCTGGAGTGTAGACAGGGACACTGAAGCTTTCTTT,CAWSVDRDTEAFF
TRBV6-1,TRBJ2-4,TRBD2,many,TGTGCCAGCAGCCCGACTAGCGGGAGGCCCAAACAAAACATTCAGTACTTC,CASSPTSGRPKQNIQYF
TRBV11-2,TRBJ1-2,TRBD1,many,TGTGCCAGCAGCCGTCTCCGGGACAGGGAGACTAACTATGGCTACACCTTC,CASSRLRDRETNYGYTF
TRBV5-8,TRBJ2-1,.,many,TGTGCCAGCAGCTTGGGTGCGTCCCTTTACAATGAGCAGTTCTTC,CASSLGASLYNEQFF
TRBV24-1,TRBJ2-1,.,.,TGTGCCACCAGTGTCCCCTTGGGGGAGCAGTTCTTC,CATSVPLGEQFF
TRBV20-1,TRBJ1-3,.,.,TGCAGTGCTAGAGATCAGCATAACGCTGGAAACACCATATATTTT,CSARDQHNAGNTIYF
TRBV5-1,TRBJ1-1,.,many,TGCGCCAGCAGGACCTTAACGGTCCCTGAAGCTTTCTTT,CASRTLTVPEAFF
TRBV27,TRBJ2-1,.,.,TGTGCCACCAGCCCGCCGGGTGGAAAATCCTACAATGAGCAGTTCTTC,CATSPPGGKSYNEQFF
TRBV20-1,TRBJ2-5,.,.,TGCAGTGCTAGAGATCACAATAGAAAGGAGACCCAGTACTTC,CSARDHNRKETQYF
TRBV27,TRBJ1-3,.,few,TGTGCCAGCAGTTTATCGGGGGTCTCTGGAAACACCATATATTTT,CASSLSGVSGNTIYF
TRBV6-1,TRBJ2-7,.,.,TGTGCCAACAGTACCAAGGGGGGACAGCCCTACGAGCAGTACTTC,CANSTKGGQPYEQYF
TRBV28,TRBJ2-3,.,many,TGTGCCAGTCGGTTTGCAGGTGTGGGCACAGATACGCAGTATTTT,CASRFAGVGTDTQYF
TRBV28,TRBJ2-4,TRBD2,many,TGTGCCAGCAGTTTATTGGAACTAGCGGGAGGGCCGAGGAACATTCAGTACTTC,CASSLLELAGGPRNIQYF
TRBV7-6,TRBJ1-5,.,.,TGTGCCAGCAGCTTAGGTGCAGGGCTGATAAGCAATCAGCCCCAGCATTTT,CASSLGAGLISNQPQHF
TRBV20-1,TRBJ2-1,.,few,TGCAGTGTTACGGGGCTCGCGAGCAATGAGCAGTTCTTC,CSVTGLASNEQFF
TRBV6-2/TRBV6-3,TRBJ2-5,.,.,TGTGCCAGCAGACAAACAGCGGAGACCCAGTACTTC,CASRQTAETQYF
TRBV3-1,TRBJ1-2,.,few,TGTGCCAGCAGCCAAGATGAGGGAAGAGGGGGCTACACCTTC,CASSQDEGRGGYTF
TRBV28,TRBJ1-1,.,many,TGTGCCAGCAGTTTGCTTGGCACTGAAGCTTTCTTT,CASSLLGTEAFF
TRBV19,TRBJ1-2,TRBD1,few,TGTGCCAGTAGTATGGGGACAGGGGTAGACGGCTACACCTTC,CASSMGTGVDGYTF
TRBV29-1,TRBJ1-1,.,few,TGCAGCGTTGGGGGGGAGGAGAACACTGAAGCTTTCTTT,CSVGGEENTEAFF
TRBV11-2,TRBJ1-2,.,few,TGTGCCAGCAGCGTTTCCGGATCCAGGCTATATGGCTACACCTTC,CASSVSGSRLYGYTF
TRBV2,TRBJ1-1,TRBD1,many,TGTGCCAGCAGTGAACAGACAGGGGGTAACACTGAAGCTTTCTTT,CASSEQTGGNTEAFF
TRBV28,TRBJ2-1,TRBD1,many,TGTGCCAGCAAGGCAGACAGGGGGAACTACAATGAGCAGTTCTTC,CASKADRGNYNEQFF
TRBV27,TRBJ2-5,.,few,TGTGCCAGCAGTTTTAGGTGGCAGCAAGAGACCCAGTACTTC,CASSFRWQQETQYF
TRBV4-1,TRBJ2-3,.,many,TGCGCCAGCAGCCAGCAGGTCACAGATACGCAGTATTTT,CASSQQVTDTQYF
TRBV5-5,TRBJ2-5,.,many,TGTGCCAGCAGCCCGGGCCAGGACTCCCAAGAGACCCAGTACTTC,CASSPGQDSQETQYF
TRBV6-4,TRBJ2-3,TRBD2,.,TGTGCCAGCAGTGACTCGGGCGGGAGCACAGATGCGCAGTATTTT,CASSDSGGSTDAQYF
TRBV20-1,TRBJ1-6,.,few,TGCAGTGCTAGTAGCAGGGGCGGTAATTCACCCCTCCACTTT,CSASSRGGNSPLHF
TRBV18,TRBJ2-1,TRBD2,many,TGTGCCAGCTCACCACCAATCGATAGCGGGAGGTACAATGAGCAGTTCTTC,CASSPPIDSGRYNEQFF
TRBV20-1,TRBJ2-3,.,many,TGCAGTGCTAGAGACGACCCGCAGGATACGCAGTATTTT,CSARDDPQDTQYF
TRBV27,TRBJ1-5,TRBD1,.,TGTGCCAGCAGTCCACATAAGACAGGGGAGGATAGCAATCAGCCCCAGCATTTT,CASSPHKTGEDSNQPQHF
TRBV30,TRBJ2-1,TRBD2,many,TGTGCCTGGAGTTGGACTAGCGGTTACAATGAGCAGTTCTTC,CAWSWTSGYNEQFF
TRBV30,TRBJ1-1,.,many,TGTGCCTGGACATTTAGGGTGAACACTGAAGCTTTCTTT,CAWTFRVNTEAFF
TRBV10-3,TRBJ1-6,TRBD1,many,TGTGCCATCAGTGTCGGGACAGGGCCTTCACCCCTCCACTTT,CAISVGTGPSPLHF
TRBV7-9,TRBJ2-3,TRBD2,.,TGTGCCAGCAGCCTGGGGACTAGCGGGGAAGACACAGATACGCAGTATTTT,CASSLGTSGEDTDTQYF